This TCR beta chain was recorded in a study of T cells in Graves' hyperthyroidism and ophthalmopathy. Points from the study as a whole: Through a model of 13 V-J features, ophthalmopathy was separated from stable hyperthyroidism.

V lost 3 bases to trimming and J lost 7 bases; unmatched junction nucleotides: 13. From germline, CDR1 is SGHRS and CDR2 YFSETQ. This CDR3 has 16 residues. Amplified TCR beta CDR3 regions came from RNA transcripts. TCR CDR3 underwent first-round RT-PCR with the HTBI primer set. TCRdb redid the calling of the multiplex PCR reads with MiXCR, one entry per CDR3 protein. This sample carries about 530,000 distinct CDR3 sequences, 15% to 20% of them seen once, and the ten largest clones take approximately 16%. Comment on this clonotype: Its antigen is still unknown.

Enrolled ophthalmopathy patients presented with a Clinical Activity Score of at least 3, a NOSPECS grade of at least 4, and disease duration under 3 months. Clinicians diagnosed patients from clinical symptoms, serum thyroxine and TRAb, thyroid ultrasound and orbital computed tomography. It was approximately 9.7 ml of fresh peripheral blood that supplied the PBMCs. Material: blood. This receptor was obtained from a woman under 30 with Graves' ophthalmopathy. V and J are TRBV5-1 and TRBJ1-2, with 9 bases lining up with TRBD1. In nucleotides, the CDR3 is TGCGCCAGCAGCTGGCGGGCCGGGACAGGGTTGTCTGGCTACACCTTC. It codes for CASSWRAGTGLSGYTF. The complete variable domain, with remaining parts taken from reference TRBV5-1 and TRBJ1-2, reads KAGVTQTPRYLIKTRGQQVTLSCSPISGHRSVSWYQQTPGQGLQFLFEYFSETQRNKGNFPGRFSGRQFSNSRSEMNVSTLELGDSALYLCASSWRAGTGLSGYTFGSGTRLTVV.